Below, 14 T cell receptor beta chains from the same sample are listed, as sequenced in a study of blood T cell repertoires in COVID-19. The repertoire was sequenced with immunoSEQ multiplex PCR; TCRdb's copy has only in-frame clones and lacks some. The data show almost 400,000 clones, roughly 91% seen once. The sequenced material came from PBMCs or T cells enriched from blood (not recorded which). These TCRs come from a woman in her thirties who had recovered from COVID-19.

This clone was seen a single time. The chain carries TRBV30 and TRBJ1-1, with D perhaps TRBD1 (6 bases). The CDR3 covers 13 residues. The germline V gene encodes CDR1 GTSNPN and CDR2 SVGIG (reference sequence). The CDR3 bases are TGTGCTCAGGGGCGGGGGCTGAACACTGAAGCTTTCTTT. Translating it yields CAQGRGLNTEAFF.

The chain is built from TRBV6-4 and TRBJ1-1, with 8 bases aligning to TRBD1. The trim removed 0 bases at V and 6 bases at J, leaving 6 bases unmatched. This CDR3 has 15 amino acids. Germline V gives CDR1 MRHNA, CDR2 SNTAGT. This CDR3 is CASSDSWTGTPEAFF. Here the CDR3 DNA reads TGTGCCAGCAGTGACTCTTGGACAGGGACCCCTGAAGCTTTCTTT.

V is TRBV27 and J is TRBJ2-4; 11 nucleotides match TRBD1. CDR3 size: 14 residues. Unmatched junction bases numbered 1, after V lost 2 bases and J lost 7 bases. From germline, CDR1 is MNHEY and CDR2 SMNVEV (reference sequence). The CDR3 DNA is TGTGCCAGCAGTTTAAGGGACAGGGGGAACATTCAGTACTTC. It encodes CASSLRDRGNIQYF.

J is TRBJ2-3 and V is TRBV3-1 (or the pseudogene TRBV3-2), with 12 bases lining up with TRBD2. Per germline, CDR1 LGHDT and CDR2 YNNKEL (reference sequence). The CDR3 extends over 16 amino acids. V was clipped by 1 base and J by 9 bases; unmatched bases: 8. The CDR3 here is CASSQGGGLAGSTQYF. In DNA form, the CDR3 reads TGTGCCAGCAGCCAAGGGGGCGGACTAGCGGGGAGCACGCAGTATTTT.

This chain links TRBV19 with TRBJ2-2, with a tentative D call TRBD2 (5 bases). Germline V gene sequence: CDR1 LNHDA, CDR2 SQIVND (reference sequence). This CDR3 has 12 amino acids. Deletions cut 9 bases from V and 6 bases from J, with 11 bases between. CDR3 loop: CASNVGAGELFF. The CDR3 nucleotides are TGTGCCAGCAACGTCGGGGCCGGGGAGCTGTTTTTT.

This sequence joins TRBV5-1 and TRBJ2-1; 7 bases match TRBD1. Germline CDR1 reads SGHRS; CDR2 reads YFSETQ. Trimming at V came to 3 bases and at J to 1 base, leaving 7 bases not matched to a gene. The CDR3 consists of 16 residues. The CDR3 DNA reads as TGCGCCAGCAGCTGGACCACAGGGGTGTCCTACAATGAGCAGTTCTTC. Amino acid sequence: CASSWTTGVSYNEQFF.

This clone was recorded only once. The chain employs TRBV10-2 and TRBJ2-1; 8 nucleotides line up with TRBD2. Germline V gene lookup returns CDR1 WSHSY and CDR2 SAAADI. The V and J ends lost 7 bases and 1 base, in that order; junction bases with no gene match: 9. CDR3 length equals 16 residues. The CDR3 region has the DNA TGCGCCAGCAACACATTTAGCGGGAAGTCCTACAATGAGCAGTTCTTC. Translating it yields CASNTFSGKSYNEQFF.

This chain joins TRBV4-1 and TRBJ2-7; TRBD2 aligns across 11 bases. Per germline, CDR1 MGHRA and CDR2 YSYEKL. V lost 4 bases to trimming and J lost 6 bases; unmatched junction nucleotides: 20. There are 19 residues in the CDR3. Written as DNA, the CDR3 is TGCGCCAGCAGCCCCCGGGGCGGTATAGCGGGGGGGGAGGAATCCGAGCAGTACTTC. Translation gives CASSPRGGIAGGEESEQYF.

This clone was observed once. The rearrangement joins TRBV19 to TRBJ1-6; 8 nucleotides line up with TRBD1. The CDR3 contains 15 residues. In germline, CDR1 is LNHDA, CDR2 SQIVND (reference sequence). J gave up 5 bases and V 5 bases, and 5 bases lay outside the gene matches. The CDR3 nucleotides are TGTGCCAGTAGTCTGCGACAGGGGAATAATTCACCCCTCCACTTT. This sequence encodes CASSLRQGNNSPLHF.

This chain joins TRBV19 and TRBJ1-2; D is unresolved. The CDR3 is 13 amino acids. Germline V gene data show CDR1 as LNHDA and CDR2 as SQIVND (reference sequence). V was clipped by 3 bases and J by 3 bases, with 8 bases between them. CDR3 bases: TGTGCCAGTAGTATTGACACCTACTATGGCTACACCTTC. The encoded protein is CASSIDTYYGYTF.

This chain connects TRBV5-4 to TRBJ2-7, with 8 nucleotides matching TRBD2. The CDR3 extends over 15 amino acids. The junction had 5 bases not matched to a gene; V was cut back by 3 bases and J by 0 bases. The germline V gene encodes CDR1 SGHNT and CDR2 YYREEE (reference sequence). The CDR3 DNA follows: TGTGCCAGCAGCTCCGGGGGGGGAGACTCCTACGAGCAGTACTTC. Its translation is CASSSGGGDSYEQYF.

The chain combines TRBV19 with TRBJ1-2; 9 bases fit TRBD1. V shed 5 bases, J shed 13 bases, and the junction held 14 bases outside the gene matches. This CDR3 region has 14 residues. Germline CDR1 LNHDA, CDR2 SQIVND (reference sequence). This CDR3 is CASSVTGTGYYRTF. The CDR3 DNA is TGTGCCAGTAGTGTCACCGGGACAGGGTATTATCGCACCTTC.

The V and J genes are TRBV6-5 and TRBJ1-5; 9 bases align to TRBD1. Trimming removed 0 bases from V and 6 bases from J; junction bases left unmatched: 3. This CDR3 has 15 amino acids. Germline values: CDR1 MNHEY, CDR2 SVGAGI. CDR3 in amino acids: CASSYSGTGSQPQHF. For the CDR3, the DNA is TGTGCCAGCAGTTACTCCGGGACAGGGAGTCAGCCCCAGCATTTT.

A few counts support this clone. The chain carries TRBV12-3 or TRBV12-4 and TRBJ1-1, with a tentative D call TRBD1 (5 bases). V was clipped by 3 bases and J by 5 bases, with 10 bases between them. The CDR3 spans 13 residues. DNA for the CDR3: TGTGCCAGCAGTTTGGGGCGGGGTACTGAAGCTTTCTTT. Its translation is CASSLGRGTEAFF.